This TCR beta chain was retrieved from a study of cytomegalovirus exposure and HLA in healthy donors (dated 2017 in TCRdb). Regarding the study in general: A later analysis indicated that the 95 to 150 validation repertoires were generated on the platform also employed for the 650 to 850 repertoires of the first cohort. The aim of the study was to test whether cataloging public T cell receptors could identify signatures of past pathogen exposure. Besides the first cohort of hundreds of subjects, a separate validation cohort made up of 95 to 150 different subjects was used. To predict cytomegalovirus infection status, the study combined high-throughput TCR immunosequencing, statistical association of individual TCRs with disease status, and machine learning.

Library preparation employed the immunoSEQ multiplex PCR assay. For the original study's pipeline: A statistical classification framework was built to diagnose cytomegalovirus status from the catalog of TCR beta chain sequences. The source is immuneACCESS, and TCRdb retained only in-frame sequences with V and J called. Part of the clones is not carried over; for the studies checked, unresolved V genes explain less than half of this, and the remainder is unexplained. The V and J calls and the clone size are those of that table, but D and trimming were determined from the DNA. The sample contains more than 60,000 clones, about 89% of them found a single time. The ten top clones hold around 1.5% of the sample. The CDR3 goes from the cysteine to the phenylalanine over 14 residues. This entry keeps only the CDR3 DNA: 42 bases, framed from base 1. CDR1 and CDR2, looked up from the germline V gene, are MNHNS and SASEGT. The junction shows trimming of 5 bases on V and 0 bases on J, plus 10 bases between the germline ends.

Donors formed part of the validation cohort, which comprised 120 subjects and was distinct from the first cohort of some 700 subjects. On the study overall, not on this receptor specifically: Cytomegalovirus status was reported to be diagnosed by the classifier with high specificity and sensitivity in both the original and validation cohorts. A later analysis found that TCRs clustered in the first cohort also tended to co-occur in the 120 validation repertoires, with approximately 95% of cluster scores above 0. The study gave a list of around 170 TCR beta chains associated with cytomegalovirus. A later analysis had no HLA typing for the validation cohort, so co-occurrence there was scored across all 110 or so repertoires. In vitro tests confirmed that a few of the cytomegalovirus-associated TCR beta chains recognize cytomegalovirus antigens. The authors suggested that the approach could potentially be generalized to other disease states and immunological phenotypes. While some public TCRs were present in many individuals, most TCR sequences turned up only very rarely across donors.

With respect to this clone: The specificity of this receptor is unknown. Base qualities are not at hand, and no much larger clone is one base apart.

Recombination connected TRBV6-1 to TRBJ1-1, with no D gene named confidently. The specimen was PBMCs. The sequence derives from a woman aged 18 to 35 in good health and CMV-seronegative. The DNA reads as follows: TGTGCCAGCAGTATAGAGGGTCTGAACACTGAAGCTTTCTTT. This encodes CASSIEGLNTEAFF.